This T cell receptor (beta chain) was documented in a study of technical replicates of blood from a few donors. Method: immunoSEQ multiplex PCR; TCRdb's copy keeps in-frame clones and lacks some. The data hold approximately 60,000 clones, with more than 75% observed a single time. This CDR3 is 18 amino acids long. Germline V lookup: CDR1 SEHNR, CDR2 FQNEAQ (reference sequence). J gave up 2 bases and V 2 bases, and 7 bases lay outside the gene matches. Material for sequencing was PBMCs. The chain recombines TRBV7-9 with TRBJ1-5; TRBD1 matches at 12 bases. The receptor was isolated from a human donor in good health. Some clones in this sample may be carry-over from other donors' samples. CDR3 protein: CASSLYGTGGKGNQPQHF. The CDR3 DNA reads as TGTGCCAGCAGCTTATATGGGACAGGGGGCAAAGGCAATCAGCCCCAGCATTTT.